The 19 T cell receptor beta chains in this list originate from one sample, sequenced in a study of blood T cell repertoires in COVID-19. Measured with immunoSEQ multiplex PCR; TCRdb has only the in-frame clones, and not every one. The sample has fewer than 300,000 clones; 75% to 95% are singletons. The sequenced material came from PBMCs or T cells enriched from blood (not recorded which). Receptors originate from a woman in her 30s who had recovered from COVID-19.

This chain connects TRBV24-1 to TRBJ2-2, with D possibly TRBD1 on 5 matching bases. CDR1 KGHDR and CDR2 SFDVKD come from the germline V gene. This CDR3 comprises 13 residues. With 8 bases removed from V and 1 base from J, the gap between germline ends came to 7 bases. The CDR3 DNA follows: TGTGCCACCACGGACAAGAACACCGGGGAGCTGTTTTTT. Its translation is CATTDKNTGELFF.

This chain joins TRBV6-1 and TRBJ2-7, with a tentative D call TRBD1 (6 bases). V was shortened by 2 bases and J by 0 bases, with 8 bases between the two germline ends. The length of the CDR3 is 14 residues. Looked up from germline, CDR1 is MNHNS and CDR2 is SASEGT. The CDR3 nucleotides read TGTGCCAGCAGTGAAACAGGGAGCTCCTACGAGCAGTACTTC. Translation gives CASSETGSSYEQYF.

V gene TRBV3-1 (or the pseudogene TRBV3-2) combines with J gene TRBJ1-1; perhaps TRBD1 as D (6 bases). This CDR3 has 15 amino acids. V was cut by 6 bases and J by 3 bases, with 17 bases left in between. Germline V gene data show CDR1 as LGHDT and CDR2 as YNNKEL (reference sequence). The DNA for the CDR3 is TGTGCCAGCAGTCCCAATAGGAAGGGGGACACTGAAGCTTTCTTT. Translation gives CASSPNRKGDTEAFF.

This chain joins TRBV12-5 and TRBJ2-7; 8 bases match TRBD2. This CDR3 has 13 residues. Per the germline V gene, CDR1 is LGHNT and CDR2 is FRNRAP. Trimming took 3 bases from V and 6 from J; bases not matched to a gene: 4. This CDR3 reads CASGLGTSGEQYF. CDR3 DNA: TGTGCTAGTGGTTTAGGTACTAGCGGCGAGCAGTACTTC.

This clone was picked up one time. The chain recombines TRBV5-5 with TRBJ1-2; 7 positions match TRBD1. CDR3 length equals 16 residues. In germline, CDR1 is SGHKS, CDR2 YYEKEE (reference sequence). V gave up 3 bases and J gave up 0 bases; unmatched junction bases: 8. CDR3 sequence reads: CASSSGQVGANYGYTF. CDR3 coding DNA: TGTGCCAGCAGCTCTGGACAGGTGGGAGCTAACTATGGCTACACCTTC.

V usage is TRBV10-2 and J usage is TRBJ1-3, with D maybe TRBD1 (5 bases). CDR3 length: 16 residues. From germline, CDR1 is WSHSY and CDR2 SAAADI. V was pared by 3 bases and J by 10 bases, with 22 bases between. The CDR3 sequence is CASSDAGPPGGETIYF. The CDR3 DNA is TGCGCCAGCAGTGACGCAGGACCCCCGGGGGGAGAGACCATATATTTT.

The chain uses TRBV7-2 and TRBJ2-2; D perhaps matches TRBD2 (6 bases). V dropped 3 bases and J dropped 5 bases, with 13 bases sitting between them. The CDR3 loop spans 15 amino acids. Looked up from germline, CDR1 is SGHTA and CDR2 is FQGNSA. The CDR3 region has the DNA TGTGCCAGCAGCTTCCCGGGGGTGGGGACCGGGGAGCTGTTTTTT. Translated: CASSFPGVGTGELFF.

The chain has TRBV30 and TRBJ1-1, with D maybe TRBD1 (6 bases). Germline values: CDR1 GTSNPN, CDR2 SVGIG (reference sequence). V gave up 5 bases and J gave up 4 bases, with 14 bases separating them. The CDR3 is 13 residues long. The CDR3 reads CAWGGGGGTEAFF. The CDR3 region has the DNA TGTGCCTGGGGAGGGGGGGGAGGCACTGAAGCTTTCTTT. The whole variable domain, remainder taken from reference TRBV30 and TRBJ1-1, is SQTIHQWPATLVQPVGSPLSLECTVEGTSNPNLYWYRQAAGRGLQLLFYSVGIGQISSEVPQNLSASRPQDRQFILSSKKLLLSDSGFYLCAWGGGGGTEAFFGQGTRLTVV.

CDR3 sequence reads: CASRTSGLVTGELFF. CDR3 sequence (DNA): TGTGCCAGCCGCACATCGGGACTAGTCACCGGGGAGCTGTTTTTT. The genes are TRBV11-2 and TRBJ2-2; 8 nucleotides align to TRBD2. Germline CDR1 is SGHAT and CDR2 is FQNNGV. V lost 8 bases, J lost 4 bases, and 9 bases stayed unmatched. This CDR3 is 15 amino acids long.

The CDR3 DNA is TGTGCCATCAGTGAGACAGGGATAGAGACCCAGTACTTC. Its translation is CAISETGIETQYF. The chain carries TRBV10-3 and TRBJ2-5, with D perhaps matching TRBD1 (6 bases). Germline loops: CDR1 ENHRY, CDR2 SYGVKD. The CDR3 runs 13 residues. V lost 2 bases and J lost 4, with 8 bases in between.

The chain links TRBV7-9 to TRBJ1-2; D perhaps matches TRBD1 (6 bases). The CDR3 extends over 12 amino acids. Per germline, CDR1 SEHNR and CDR2 FQNEAQ (reference sequence). V shed 6 bases and J shed 8 bases, with 13 bases lying between them. CDR3 amino acids: CASSRETGGYTF. CDR3 nucleotides: TGTGCCAGCAGTCGAGAGACAGGAGGCTACACCTTC.

The rearrangement joins TRBV7-2 to TRBJ2-5; a possible D gene is TRBD2 (6 bases). The V gene's germline CDR1 is SGHTA and CDR2 FQGNSA. The CDR3 is 15 residues long. Trimming cost V 1 base and J 4 bases, with 13 bases left between them. The CDR3, as DNA: TGTGCCAGCAGCTTAGTTTTATCCGGGAGAGAGACCCAGTACTTC. Protein sequence: CASSLVLSGRETQYF.

The genes are TRBV5-1 and TRBJ1-2; 8 bases fit TRBD1. CDR3 length: 15 amino acids. Germline CDR1 is SGHRS and CDR2 is YFSETQ. V lost 0 bases, J lost 4 bases, and 5 bases stayed unmatched. The CDR3 DNA is TGCGCCAGCAGCTTGGCCTCGGACAGGGTCTATGGCTACACCTTC. Protein: CASSLASDRVYGYTF. The full variable domain, its missing parts supplied by reference TRBV5-1 and TRBJ1-2, is KAGVTQTPRYLIKTRGQQVTLSCSPISGHRSVSWYQQTPGQGLQFLFEYFSETQRNKGNFPGRFSGRQFSNSRSEMNVSTLELGDSALYLCASSLASDRVYGYTFGSGTRLTVV.

In DNA form, the CDR3 reads TGTGCCAGCGGATACGGGACCTATAATTCACCCCTCCACTTT. This encodes CASGYGTYNSPLHF. The rearrangement joins TRBV11-2 to TRBJ1-6; no clear D. From germline, CDR1 is SGHAT and CDR2 FQNNGV. With 8 bases removed from V and 2 bases from J, the gap between germline ends came to 10 bases. This CDR3 spans 14 amino acids.

The CDR3 sequence is CASSQDEGTGLETQYF. CDR3 coding DNA: TGCGCCAGCAGCCAAGATGAGGGGACAGGGCTGGAGACCCAGTACTTC. This rearrangement joins TRBV4-3 to TRBJ2-5, with 9 positions matching TRBD1. CDR1 is LGHNA, CDR2 YSLEER, per germline. The V and J ends lost 0 bases and 5 bases, in that order; junction bases with no gene match: 7. The CDR3 consists of 16 residues.

J is TRBJ2-1 and V is TRBV27; D might be TRBD2 (6 bases). The CDR3 is 14 residues long. CDR1 is MNHEY, CDR2 SMNVEV, per germline (reference sequence). The V gene lost 2 bases and the J gene lost 7 bases, with 12 bases spanning the gap. CDR3 in amino acids: CASSLEFAGNEQFF. CDR3 DNA: TGTGCCAGCAGTTTAGAATTTGCGGGAAATGAGCAGTTCTTC.

The genes are TRBV7-6 and TRBJ1-1; 7 nucleotides line up with TRBD1. Germline trimming cut 4 bases from V and 1 base from J; bases unmatched to any gene: 6. CDR3 length equals 15 residues. The germline gives CDR1 SGHVS, CDR2 FNYEAQ. The CDR3 coding sequence is TGTGCCAGCAGCTCAAGACAGGGCCGGAACACTGAAGCTTTCTTT. It codes for CASSSRQGRNTEAFF.

The chain uses TRBV7-6 and TRBJ2-1; the D gene is possibly TRBD1 (6 bases). Germline V gene sequence: CDR1 SGHVS, CDR2 FNYEAQ. CDR3 size: 15 residues. The ends were cut back, 5 bases at V and 1 base at J, with 12 bases in the middle. The CDR3 spells CASSPPGTSYNEQFF. DNA of the CDR3: TGTGCCAGCAGCCCACCCGGGACATCCTACAATGAGCAGTTCTTC.

The V gene is TRBV14, the J gene TRBJ2-1; the D gene is possibly TRBD2 (5 bases). V lost 0 bases to trimming and J lost 12 bases, with 15 bases between them. The CDR3 totals 14 residues. Looked up from germline, CDR1 is SGHDN and CDR2 is FVKESK. In nucleotides, the CDR3 is TGTGCCAGCAGCCAAGAAGGGATAGGAGGAGGGCAGTTCTTC. It codes for CASSQEGIGGGQFF.